Detailed here is one T cell receptor (beta chain). Its antigen is unknown. Base qualities are not provided; no much larger clone lies one nucleotide away. Library construction relied on PCR. DNA from cultured CD4+ T cells underwent TCR sequencing with the Oncomine TCR Beta short-read assay at the Johns Hopkins FTIC core. The QIAamp micro DNA kit was used to extract genomic DNA from the cultured CD4+ T cells. The Oncomine TCR Beta libraries from cultured CD4+ T cells were pooled using unique dual indexes and then sequenced on an Illumina iSeq 100. Processing in the source paper ran as follows. Non-productive sequences were removed, and CDR3s not starting with C, not ending with F or W, or shorter than 7 amino acids were discarded. The MANAFEST web application identified antigen-specific clonotypes by comparing peptide-stimulated wells against reference wells and other culture wells. For a clone to be called positive, the clone needed an FDR below 0.05, an odds ratio above 5, and a productive frequency above 0.1% in at least two of three replicate wells. A clonotype counted as cross-reactive if it showed significant expansion both in the SARS-CoV-2 spike wells and in at least one common cold coronavirus spike condition. CDR3 homology was assessed with Levenshtein distances (stringdist) and unrooted phylogenetic trees (ape) in R version 3.6.1. TCRdb trimmed the raw reads at Q25, called clones with MiXCR and kept productive beta chains. One record per CDR3 amino acid sequence lists the most common genes and DNA. The V and J calls, along with clone size, are taken from TCRdb and not from the paper's own processing. The sample table lists approximately 12,000 distinct CDR3 sequences, about half of them with a count of one. The top ten constitute approximately 15% of the sample.

What the treatment or condition label conveys for this sample: roughly ten-day PBMC culture with coronavirus spike peptide pools or control peptides (ViraFEST assay). The ViraFEST assay, used in the study, expanded antigen-specific T cells with peptide pools and then identified the expanded clonotypes through TCR sequencing. The convalescent patients' positive SARS-CoV-2 PCR tests were from March to December 2020, which was before the Alpha, Beta and Delta variants emerged in the United States. Each well held under 2.5 million PBMCs cultured in IMDM containing around 5% human AB serum and roughly 10 IU/ml IL-2, with 10 ug/ml peptide pools added. Half of the culture medium was replaced with fresh IL-2-containing medium on days 3 and 7. Once the cells had been in culture for around 10 days, the EasySep CD4+ T cell isolation kit was used to isolate CD4+ T cells by negative selection. Ficoll-Paque Plus gradient centrifugation was used to isolate PBMCs from whole blood, and the isolated PBMCs were then either used fresh or cryopreserved at -140C. Triplicate wells were generally used for each culture condition.

The CDR3 measures 13 amino acids from cysteine to phenylalanine. The kept DNA is CDR3 alone, 39 bases in frame from the first base. The germline V gene supplies CDR1 MNHEY and CDR2 SVGEGT. The V end loses 7 bases and the J end loses 5 bases, and a stretch of 14 bases separates them. This sample is part of a study of vaccination and CD4 T cells after COVID-19 (dated 2022 in TCRdb). Study-wide context: SARS-CoV-2 positivity had been established in the convalescent patients by nasal swab PCR, and mild disease was recorded in nine or ten of these patients and severe disease in one. Post-COVID blood samples from convalescent patients were collected a median of roughly 100 days after diagnosis, with a range of roughly 35 to 170 days. Two doses of either the Pfizer-BioNTech BNT162b2 vaccine (n=8) or the Moderna mRNA-1273 vaccine (n=2) were administered to participants. In nine to eleven COVID-19 convalescent patients and a handful of infection-naive healthy vaccine recipients, researchers compared the spike-specific CD4+ TCR repertoire from before mRNA vaccination with the repertoire from after. Control cultures received a CEFX viral epitope pool as the positive control, an HIV-1 Nef peptide pool as the negative control, or no peptide. Overlapping spike peptide pools from SARS-CoV-2 and from the common cold coronaviruses HCoV-NL63, HCoV-OC43 and HCoV-229E were used as culture stimuli. The time from the second vaccine dose to post-vaccine blood sampling had a median of roughly 72 days and ranged from roughly 13 to 241 days. Six males and four females were included in the convalescent cohort, with two Hispanic individuals, seven Caucasians, two Asians and one multiracial person represented.

Summary of the overall study and its limitations: Nearly all vaccine-specific clones in convalescent patients (304 of 307) were mono-reactive for SARS-CoV-2 spike rather than cross-reactive with common cold coronaviruses. The median number of SARS-CoV-2-reactive clonotypes rose from 21 after infection to about 40 after vaccination, but the change was not significant. Relatively few convalescent patients were included in the study, and early timepoints after natural infection were not analyzed. In convalescent patients, a median around 86% of post-vaccine SARS-CoV-2-reactive clones were detected only after vaccination, and vaccine-specific priming was suggested by this finding.

The chain is assembled from TRBV6-2 or TRBV6-3 and TRBJ1-1; TRBD1 might be the D gene, on 5 matching bases. The receptor's source is a human donor who had recovered from COVID-19. The specimen sequenced was CD4+ T cells from blood, cultured in vitro. The CDR3 reads CASTKGSWTEAFF. In nucleotides, the sequence is TGTGCCAGCACCAAGGGGAGTTGGACTGAAGCTTTCTTT.